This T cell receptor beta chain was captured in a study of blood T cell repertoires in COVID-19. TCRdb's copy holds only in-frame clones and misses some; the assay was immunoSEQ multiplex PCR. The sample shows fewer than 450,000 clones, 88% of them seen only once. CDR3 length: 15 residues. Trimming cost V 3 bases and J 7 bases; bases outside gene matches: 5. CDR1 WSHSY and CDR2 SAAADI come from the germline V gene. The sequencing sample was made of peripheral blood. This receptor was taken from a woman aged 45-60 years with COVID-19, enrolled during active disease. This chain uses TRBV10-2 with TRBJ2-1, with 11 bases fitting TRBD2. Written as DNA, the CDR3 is TGCGCCAGCAGTGATAGCGGGGGGGCCTGGAATGAGCAGTTCTTC. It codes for CASSDSGGAWNEQFF.